This TCR beta chain was profiled in a study of shared clonotypes between healthy human individuals. Study-wide context: CD4 naive and memory got three plates each, CD8 naive two, CD8 memory one.

The method was immunoSEQ multiplex PCR; TCRdb's version includes in-frame clones alone and lacks a portion of them. The table lists over a million clones, around 78% of them singletons. Healthy HIV-negative adults without recent acute infections or vaccinations served as donors. Naive CD4+ cells were CD45RA-selected; the remaining cells were memory. The CDR3 has 14 amino acids. Germline V lookup: CDR1 KGHSH, CDR2 LQKENI. V was clipped by 3 bases and J by 10 bases, with 16 bases between them. The sequencing input was memory CD4+ T cells from PBMCs. Subset denoted: CD45RA-negative fraction. The TCR originated in a young man in good health. Some clones in this sample may be carry-over from other donors' samples. The V gene is TRBV18, the J gene TRBJ1-5, with D possibly matching TRBD1 (5 bases). CDR3 sequence reads: CASSPGAGRDPQHF. The CDR3 DNA sequence: TGTGCCAGCTCACCCGGGGCGGGACGGGATCCCCAGCATTTT.